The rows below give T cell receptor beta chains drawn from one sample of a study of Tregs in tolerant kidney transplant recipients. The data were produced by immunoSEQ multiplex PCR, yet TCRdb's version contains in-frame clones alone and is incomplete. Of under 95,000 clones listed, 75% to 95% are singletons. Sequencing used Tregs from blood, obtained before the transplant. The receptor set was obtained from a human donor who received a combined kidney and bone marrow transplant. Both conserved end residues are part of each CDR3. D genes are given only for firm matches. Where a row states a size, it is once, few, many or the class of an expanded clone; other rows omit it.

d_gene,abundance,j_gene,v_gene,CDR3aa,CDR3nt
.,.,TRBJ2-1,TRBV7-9,CASGNAPGSYNEQFF,TGTGCCAGCGGGAATGCTCCGGGCTCCTACAATGAGCAGTTCTTC
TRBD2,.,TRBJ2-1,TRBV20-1,CSAGDRNEQFF,TGCAGCGCGGGAGACCGGAATGAGCAGTTCTTC
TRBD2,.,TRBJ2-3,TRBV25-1,CASSESLAGATDTQYF,TGTGCCAGCAGTGAAAGCCTAGCGGGAGCCACAGATACGCAGTATTTT
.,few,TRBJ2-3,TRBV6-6,CASSYNPADTQYF,TGTGCCAGCAGTTACAATCCTGCAGATACGCAGTATTTT
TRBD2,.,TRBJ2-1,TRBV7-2,CASSGGSSYNEQFF,TGTGCCAGCAGTGGCGGGAGCTCCTACAATGAGCAGTTCTTC
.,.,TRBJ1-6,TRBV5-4,CASSFDGGNSPLHF,TGTGCCAGCAGCTTTGACGGGGGGAATTCACCCCTCCACTTT
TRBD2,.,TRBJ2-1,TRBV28,CASVFAGGAYNEQFF,TGTGCCAGTGTTTTCGCGGGAGGAGCCTACAATGAGCAGTTCTTC
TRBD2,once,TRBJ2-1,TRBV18,CASSPRLADFNEQFF,TGTGCCAGCTCACCCCGACTAGCGGACTTCAATGAGCAGTTCTTC
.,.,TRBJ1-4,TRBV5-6,CASSMSGGSNEKLFF,TGTGCCAGCAGCATGTCAGGAGGATCTAATGAAAAACTGTTTTTT
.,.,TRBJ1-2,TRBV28,CASRRAGWGGYTF,TGTGCCAGCAGACGAGCAGGGTGGGGTGGCTACACCTTC
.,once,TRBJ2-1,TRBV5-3,CAPLGHKWWNEQFF,TGTGCCCCTCTCGGCCATAAATGGTGGAATGAGCAGTTCTTC
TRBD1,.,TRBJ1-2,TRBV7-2,CASSSDRVIIGYTF,TGTGCCAGCAGCTCGGACAGGGTCATCATAGGCTACACCTTC
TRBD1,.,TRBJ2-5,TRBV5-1,CASSTPGTGGETQYF,TGCGCCAGCAGTACTCCGGGGACAGGGGGAGAGACCCAGTACTTC
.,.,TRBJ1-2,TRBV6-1,CASSSGLSYGYTF,TGTGCCAGCAGTTCTGGGCTGAGCTATGGCTACACCTTC
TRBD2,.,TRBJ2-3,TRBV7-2,CASSWAVSGSDDTQYF,TGTGCCAGCAGCTGGGCGGTGAGCGGGAGTGACGATACGCAGTATTTT
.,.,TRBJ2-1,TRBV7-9,CASSLAAADEQFF,TGTGCCAGCAGCTTAGCTGCGGCGGATGAGCAGTTCTTC
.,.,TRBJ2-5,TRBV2,CASQTLQETQYF,TGTGCCAGCCAGACACTACAAGAGACCCAGTACTTC
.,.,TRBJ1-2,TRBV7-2,CASSLAWQTAYGYTF,TGTGCCAGCAGCTTAGCGTGGCAGACGGCGTATGGCTACACCTTC
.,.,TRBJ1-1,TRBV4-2,CASSPLRGAGTEAFF,TGTGCCAGCAGCCCCCTTCGGGGGGCGGGCACTGAAGCTTTCTTT
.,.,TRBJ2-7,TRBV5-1,CASSLGHSEQYF,TGCGCCAGCAGCTTGGGACATTCCGAGCAGTACTTC
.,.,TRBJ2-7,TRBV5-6,CASSLEYVPYEQYF,TGTGCCAGCAGCTTGGAGTACGTTCCCTACGAGCAGTACTTC
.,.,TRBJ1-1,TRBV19,CATKLGQAKNTEAFF,TGTGCCACCAAACTCGGGCAGGCTAAAAACACTGAAGCTTTCTTT
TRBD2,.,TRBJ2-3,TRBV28,CASSPTSGHTDTQYF,TGTGCCAGCAGCCCGACTAGCGGCCACACAGATACGCAGTATTTT
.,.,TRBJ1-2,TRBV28,CASSLSGLGYGYTF,TGTGCCAGCAGTTTATCAGGGCTGGGCTATGGCTACACCTTC
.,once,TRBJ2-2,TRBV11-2,CASSLGRSGELFF,TGTGCCAGCAGCTTAGGGAGATCCGGGGAGCTGTTTTTT
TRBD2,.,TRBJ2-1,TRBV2,CASRSGEGSYNEQFF,TGTGCCAGCAGGTCGGGGGAGGGATCCTACAATGAGCAGTTCTTC
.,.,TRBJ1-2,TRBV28,CASSFTRGGYTF,TGTGCCAGCAGTTTCACCAGAGGTGGCTACACCTTC
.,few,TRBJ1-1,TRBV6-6,CASRVGDTEAFF,TGTGCCAGCAGAGTAGGGGACACTGAAGCTTTCTTT
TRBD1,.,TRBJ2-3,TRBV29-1,CSVETRGQSYTDTQYF,TGCAGCGTTGAAACCCGGGGACAGTCCTACACAGATACGCAGTATTTT
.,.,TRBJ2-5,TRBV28,CASSLSGQHYF,TGTGCCAGCAGTTTATCGGGCCAGCATTACTTC
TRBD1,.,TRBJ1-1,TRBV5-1,CASSFETGAMNTEAFF,TGCGCCAGCAGCTTCGAGACAGGGGCCATGAACACTGAAGCTTTCTTT
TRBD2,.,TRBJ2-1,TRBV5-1,CASSGGTSGRYSYNEQFF,TGCGCCAGCAGCGGGGGGACTAGCGGGAGGTATTCCTACAATGAGCAGTTCTTC
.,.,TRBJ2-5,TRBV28,CASVQGGLEETQYF,TGTGCCAGCGTACAGGGCGGCCTCGAAGAGACCCAGTACTTC
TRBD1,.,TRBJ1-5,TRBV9,CASSATGGLQPQHF,TGTGCCAGCAGCGCTACAGGGGGCCTACAGCCCCAGCATTTT
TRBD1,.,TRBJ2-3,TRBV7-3,CASSPRQGADTQYF,TGTGCCAGCAGCCCCCGACAGGGCGCAGATACGCAGTATTTT